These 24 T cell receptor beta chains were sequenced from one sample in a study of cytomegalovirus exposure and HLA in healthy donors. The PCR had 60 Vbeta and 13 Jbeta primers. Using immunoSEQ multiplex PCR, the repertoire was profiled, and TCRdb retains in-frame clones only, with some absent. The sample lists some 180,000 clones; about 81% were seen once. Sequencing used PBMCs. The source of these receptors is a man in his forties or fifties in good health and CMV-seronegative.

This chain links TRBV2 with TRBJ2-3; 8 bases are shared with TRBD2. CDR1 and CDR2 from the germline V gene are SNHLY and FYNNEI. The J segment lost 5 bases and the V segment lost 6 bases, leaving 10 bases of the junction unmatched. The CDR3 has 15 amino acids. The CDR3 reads CASSVGGGGGDTQYF. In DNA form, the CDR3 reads TGTGCCAGCAGCGTCGGGGGGGGAGGTGGAGATACGCAGTATTTT.

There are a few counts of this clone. Written as DNA, the CDR3 is TGTGCCAGCAGGCGGGGACAGGTCCACAATGAGCAGTTCTTC. It translates to CASRRGQVHNEQFF. The chain carries TRBV27 and TRBJ2-1, with 8 bases matching TRBD1. The CDR3 contains 14 residues. The V and J ends lost 6 bases and 5 bases, in that order; junction bases with no gene match: 6. Germline V CDR1 and CDR2: MNHEY, SMNVEV (reference sequence).

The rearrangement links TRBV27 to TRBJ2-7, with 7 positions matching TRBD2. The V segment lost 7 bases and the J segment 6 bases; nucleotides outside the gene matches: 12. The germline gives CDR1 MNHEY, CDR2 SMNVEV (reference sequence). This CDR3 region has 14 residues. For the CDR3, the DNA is TGTGCCAGCATGCGGGAGTTCAGCCTCCCCGAGCAGTACTTC. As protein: CASMREFSLPEQYF.

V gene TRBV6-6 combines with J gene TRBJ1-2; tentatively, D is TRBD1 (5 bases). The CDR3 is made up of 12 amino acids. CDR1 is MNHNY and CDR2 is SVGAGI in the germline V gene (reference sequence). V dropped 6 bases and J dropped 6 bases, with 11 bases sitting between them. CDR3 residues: CASRQTDHGYTF. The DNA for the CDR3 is TGTGCCAGCAGGCAGACAGACCATGGCTACACCTTC.

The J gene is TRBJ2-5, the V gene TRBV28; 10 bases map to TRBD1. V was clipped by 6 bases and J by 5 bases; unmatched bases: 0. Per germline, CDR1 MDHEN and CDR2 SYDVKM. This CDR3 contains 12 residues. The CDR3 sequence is CASRGQGETQYF. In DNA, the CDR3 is TGTGCCAGCAGGGGACAGGGGGAGACCCAGTACTTC. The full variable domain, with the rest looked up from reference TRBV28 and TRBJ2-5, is DVKVTQSSRYLVKRTGEKVFLECVQDMDHENMFWYRQDPGLGLRLIYFSYDVKMKEKGDIPEGYSVSREKKERFSLILESASTNQTSMYLCASRGQGETQYFGPGTRLLVL.

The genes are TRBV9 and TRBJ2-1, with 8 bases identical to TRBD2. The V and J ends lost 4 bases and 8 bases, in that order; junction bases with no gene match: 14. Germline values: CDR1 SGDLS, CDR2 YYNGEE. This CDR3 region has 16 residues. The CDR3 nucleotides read TGTGCCAGCAGCCCGGTAGCGGGGCCCCCTAGGGATGAGCAGTTCTTC. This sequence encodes CASSPVAGPPRDEQFF.

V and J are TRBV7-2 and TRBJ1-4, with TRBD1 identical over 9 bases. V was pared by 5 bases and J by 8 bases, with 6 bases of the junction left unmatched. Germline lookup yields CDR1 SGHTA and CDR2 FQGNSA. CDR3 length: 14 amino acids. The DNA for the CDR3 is TGTGCCAGCAGCAGGACAGGGGCTTACGAAAAACTGTTTTTT. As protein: CASSRTGAYEKLFF.

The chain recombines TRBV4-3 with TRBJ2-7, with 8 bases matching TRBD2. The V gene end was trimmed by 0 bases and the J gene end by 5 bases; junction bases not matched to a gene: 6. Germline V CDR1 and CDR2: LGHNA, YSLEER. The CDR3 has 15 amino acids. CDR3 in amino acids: CASSQDRGGVDEQYF. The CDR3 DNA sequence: TGCGCCAGCAGCCAAGATCGGGGGGGGGTCGACGAGCAGTACTTC.

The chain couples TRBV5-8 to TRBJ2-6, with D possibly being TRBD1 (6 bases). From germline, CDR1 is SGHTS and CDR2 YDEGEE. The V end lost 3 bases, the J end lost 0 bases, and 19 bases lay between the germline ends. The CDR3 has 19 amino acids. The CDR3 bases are TGTGCCAGCAGCTCCTCTCGACTCCAGGGGCTCTCTGGGGCCAACGTCCTGACTTTC. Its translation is CASSSSRLQGLSGANVLTF.

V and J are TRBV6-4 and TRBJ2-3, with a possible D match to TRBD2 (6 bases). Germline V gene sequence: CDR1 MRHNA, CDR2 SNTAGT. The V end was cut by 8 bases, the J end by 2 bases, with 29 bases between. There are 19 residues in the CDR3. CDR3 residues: CASRDSLLWTNRATDTQYF. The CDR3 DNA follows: TGTGCCAGCCGGGACTCACTGCTATGGACTAACCGTGCCACAGATACGCAGTATTTT.

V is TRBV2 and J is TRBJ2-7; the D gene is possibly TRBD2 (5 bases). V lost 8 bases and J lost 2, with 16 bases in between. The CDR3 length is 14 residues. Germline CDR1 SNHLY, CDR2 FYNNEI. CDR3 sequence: CASEVRLPPYEQYF. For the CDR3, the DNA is TGTGCCAGCGAGGTCAGACTACCTCCCTACGAGCAGTACTTC.

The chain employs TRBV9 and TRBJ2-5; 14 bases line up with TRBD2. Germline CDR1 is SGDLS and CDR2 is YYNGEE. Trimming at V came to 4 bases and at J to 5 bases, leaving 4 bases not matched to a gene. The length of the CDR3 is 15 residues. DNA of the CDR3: TGTGCCAGCAGCCCCTGGACTAGCGGGGGGGAGACCCAGTACTTC. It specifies CASSPWTSGGETQYF.

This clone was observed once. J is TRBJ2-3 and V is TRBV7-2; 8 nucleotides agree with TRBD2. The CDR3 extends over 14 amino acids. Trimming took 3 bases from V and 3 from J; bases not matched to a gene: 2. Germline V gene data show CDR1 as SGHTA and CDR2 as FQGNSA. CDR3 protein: CASSFGLATDTQYF. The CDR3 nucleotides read TGTGCCAGCAGCTTCGGACTAGCTACAGATACGCAGTATTTT. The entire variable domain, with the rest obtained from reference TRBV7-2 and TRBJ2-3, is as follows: GAGVSQSPSNKVTEKGKDVELRCDPISGHTALYWYRQSLGQGLEFLIYFQGNSAPDKSGLPSDRFSAERTGGSVSTLTIQRTQQEDSAVYLCASSFGLATDTQYFGPGTRLTVL.

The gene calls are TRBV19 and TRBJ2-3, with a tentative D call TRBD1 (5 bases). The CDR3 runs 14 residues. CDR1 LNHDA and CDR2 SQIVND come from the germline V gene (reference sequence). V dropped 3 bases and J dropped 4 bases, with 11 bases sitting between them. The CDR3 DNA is TGTGCCAGTAGTATTGGGGCGTCGGCAGATACGCAGTATTTT. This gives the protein CASSIGASADTQYF.

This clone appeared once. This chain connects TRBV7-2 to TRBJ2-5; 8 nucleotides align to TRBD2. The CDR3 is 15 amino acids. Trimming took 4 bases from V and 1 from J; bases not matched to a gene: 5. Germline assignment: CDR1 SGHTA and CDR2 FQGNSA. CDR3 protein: CASSSRGDPQETQYF. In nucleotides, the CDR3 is TGTGCCAGCAGCTCGCGGGGGGACCCCCAAGAGACCCAGTACTTC.

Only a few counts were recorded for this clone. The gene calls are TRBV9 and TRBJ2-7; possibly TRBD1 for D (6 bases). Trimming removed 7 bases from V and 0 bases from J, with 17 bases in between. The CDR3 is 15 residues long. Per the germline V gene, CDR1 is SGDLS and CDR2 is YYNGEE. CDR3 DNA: TGTGCCAGCGCGCGAGGGGGTACAAGCTCCTACGAGCAGTACTTC. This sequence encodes CASARGGTSSYEQYF. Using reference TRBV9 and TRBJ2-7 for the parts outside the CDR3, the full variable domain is DSGVTQTPKHLITATGQRVTLRCSPRSGDLSVYWYQQSLDQGLQFLIQYYNGEERAKGNILERFSAQQFPDLHSELNLSSLELGDSALYFCASARGGTSSYEQYFGPGTRLTVT.

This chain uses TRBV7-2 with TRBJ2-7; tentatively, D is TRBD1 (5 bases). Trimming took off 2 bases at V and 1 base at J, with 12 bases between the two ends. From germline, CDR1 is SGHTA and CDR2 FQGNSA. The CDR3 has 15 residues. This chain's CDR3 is CASSLSRDRSYEQYF. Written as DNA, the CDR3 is TGTGCCAGCAGCTTAAGCAGGGATAGGTCCTACGAGCAGTACTTC.

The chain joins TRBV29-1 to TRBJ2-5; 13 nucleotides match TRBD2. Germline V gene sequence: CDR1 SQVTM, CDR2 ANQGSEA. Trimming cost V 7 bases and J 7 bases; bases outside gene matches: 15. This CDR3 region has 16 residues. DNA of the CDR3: TGCAGCGCCCCTTGGGGGACTAGCGGGAATCTAAGGACCCAGTACTTC. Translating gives CSAPWGTSGNLRTQYF.

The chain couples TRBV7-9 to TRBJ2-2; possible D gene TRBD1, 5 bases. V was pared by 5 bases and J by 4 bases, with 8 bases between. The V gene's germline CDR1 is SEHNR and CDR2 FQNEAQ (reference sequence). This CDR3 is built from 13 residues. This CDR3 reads CASSPRATGELFF. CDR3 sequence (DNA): TGTGCCAGCAGCCCCAGGGCCACCGGGGAGCTGTTTTTT.

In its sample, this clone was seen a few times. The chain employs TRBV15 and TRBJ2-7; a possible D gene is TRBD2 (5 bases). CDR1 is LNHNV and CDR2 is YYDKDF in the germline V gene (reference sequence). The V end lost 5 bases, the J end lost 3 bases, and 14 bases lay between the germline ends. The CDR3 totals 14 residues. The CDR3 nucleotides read TGTGCCACCAGCCCACGGAGCGGATACTACGAGCAGTACTTC. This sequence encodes CATSPRSGYYEQYF.

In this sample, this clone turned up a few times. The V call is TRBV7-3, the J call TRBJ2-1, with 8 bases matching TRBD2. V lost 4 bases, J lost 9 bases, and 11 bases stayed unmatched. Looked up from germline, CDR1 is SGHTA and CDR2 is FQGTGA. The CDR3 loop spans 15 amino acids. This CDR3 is CASSSPGTSVGEQFF. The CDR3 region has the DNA TGTGCCAGCAGCTCCCCCGGGACTAGTGTAGGTGAGCAGTTCTTC.

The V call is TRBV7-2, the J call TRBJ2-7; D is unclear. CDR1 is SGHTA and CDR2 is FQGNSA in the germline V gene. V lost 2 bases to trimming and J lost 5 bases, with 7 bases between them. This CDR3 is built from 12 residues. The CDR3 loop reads CASSLSRNEQYF. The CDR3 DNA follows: TGTGCCAGCAGCTTAAGCAGGAACGAGCAGTACTTC.

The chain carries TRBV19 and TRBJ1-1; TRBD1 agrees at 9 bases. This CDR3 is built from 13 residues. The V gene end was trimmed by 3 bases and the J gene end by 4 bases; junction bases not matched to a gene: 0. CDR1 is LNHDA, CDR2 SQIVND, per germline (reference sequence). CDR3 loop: CASSMTGGTEAFF. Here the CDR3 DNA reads TGTGCCAGTAGTATGACAGGGGGCACTGAAGCTTTCTTT.

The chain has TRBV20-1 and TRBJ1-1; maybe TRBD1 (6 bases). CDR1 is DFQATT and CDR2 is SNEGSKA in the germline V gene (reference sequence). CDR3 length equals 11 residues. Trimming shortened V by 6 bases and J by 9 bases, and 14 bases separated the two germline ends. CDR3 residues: CSALGQLKAFF. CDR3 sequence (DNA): TGCAGTGCCCTGGGACAACTCAAAGCTTTCTTT.